The entry below gives a single T cell receptor beta chain sequence along with its context. What it binds is unknown. The length of the CDR3 is 16 residues. Germline CDR1 LNHDA, CDR2 SQIVND (reference sequence). J lost 7 bases, V lost 4 bases, and 9 bases had no gene match. This record belongs to a study of beta chain features in type 1 diabetes. Whole-study context: Taken together, all samples contributed approximately 110 million examined sorted cells. Study outcomes and limitations: Researchers cautioned that cDNA sequencing could over-represent cells with high TCR expression. Shorter TCRB CDR3s, moderately but significantly so, were found in Type 1 diabetes patients in all four CD4+ subsets.

Every bit of the isolated RNA underwent reverse transcription, so sequencing read expressed TCRB transcripts. TCRdb keeps only in-frame clones here, not all; method: immunoSEQ multiplex PCR. This sample carries 150,000 to 200,000 clones, roughly 8% of them seen once, and the ten largest clones take over 0.5%. Based on CD45RO/CCR7/CD25/CD127/CD95/CD27, CD4+ regulatory, stem cell-like memory, naive and central memory cells were sorted. The purity of all sorted populations exceeded 95%. This receptor was identified in a woman aged 18 to 35 with type 1 diabetes. Sequencing was done on a sample of central memory CD4+ T cells from blood. J is TRBJ2-2 and V is TRBV19, with 10 bases matching TRBD1. The CDR3 reads CASSTHRTGGDGELFF. As DNA, the CDR3 is TGTGCCAGTAGTACCCACCGGACAGGGGGGGACGGGGAGCTGTTTTTT.